Reported below is one T cell receptor beta chain. The target antigen is unknown. This specimen comes from a study of cytomegalovirus exposure and HLA in healthy donors. Findings and limits, study-wide: The dataset shows that most TCR sequences were rare, while some public TCRs occurred in many donors. The later analysis indicated that the majority of CMV-associated TCR beta chains appeared HLA-restricted. In presence/absence analyses, roughly uniform sequencing depth across donors was assumed.

J lost 0 bases, V lost 4 bases, and 5 bases had no gene match. Per germline, CDR1 GTSNPN and CDR2 SVGIG (reference sequence). The CDR3 length is 14 residues. Vbeta (60) and Jbeta (13) primers were used in the PCR. Generated by immunoSEQ multiplex PCR, the TCRdb table keeps only in-frame clones and is missing some. The sample's table shows 65,000 to 90,000 clones. Donors counted as nominally healthy when sampled, yet unrecorded immune exposures were likely. Sequencing used PBMCs. The clonotype was recovered from a man in his forties in good health and CMV-seronegative. The gene calls are TRBV30 and TRBJ1-2; TRBD1 aligns across 7 bases. The CDR3 sequence is CAWTRTGTNYGYTF. The DNA for the CDR3 is TGTGCCTGGACTAGGACAGGAACTAACTATGGCTACACCTTC. Combining the CDR3 with reference TRBV30 and TRBJ1-2 gives the whole variable domain SQTIHQWPATLVQPVGSPLSLECTVEGTSNPNLYWYRQAAGRGLQLLFYSVGIGQISSEVPQNLSASRPQDRQFILSSKKLLLSDSGFYLCAWTRTGTNYGYTFGSGTRLTVV.